This TCR beta chain is from a study of CD8 T cells in ankylosing spondylitis. The study, taken as a whole, reports: One TCR beta motif, made up of eight or nine highly homologous variants, appeared characteristic of ankylosing spondylitis blood.

For this clonotype: Its antigen remains unknown.

TCRdb re-called the 5' RACE reads through MiXCR, storing one row per CDR3 protein. The data contain approximately 500,000 distinct CDR3 sequences, 12% of them singletons. This CDR3 is 13 amino acids long. Germline V gene lookup returns CDR1 DFQATT and CDR2 SNEGSKA (reference sequence). V lost 8 bases, J lost 10 bases, and 13 bases stayed unmatched. The chain carries TRBV20-1 and TRBJ2-1; the match to TRBD2 covers 8 bases. Sequencing used blood, either unsorted or a sorted T cell fraction (not recorded which). This TCR derives from a male donor with ankylosing spondylitis. CDR3 coding DNA: TGCAGTCTACTAGCGGCAGACGTCGGCGAGCAGTTCTTC. It specifies CSLLAADVGEQFF.